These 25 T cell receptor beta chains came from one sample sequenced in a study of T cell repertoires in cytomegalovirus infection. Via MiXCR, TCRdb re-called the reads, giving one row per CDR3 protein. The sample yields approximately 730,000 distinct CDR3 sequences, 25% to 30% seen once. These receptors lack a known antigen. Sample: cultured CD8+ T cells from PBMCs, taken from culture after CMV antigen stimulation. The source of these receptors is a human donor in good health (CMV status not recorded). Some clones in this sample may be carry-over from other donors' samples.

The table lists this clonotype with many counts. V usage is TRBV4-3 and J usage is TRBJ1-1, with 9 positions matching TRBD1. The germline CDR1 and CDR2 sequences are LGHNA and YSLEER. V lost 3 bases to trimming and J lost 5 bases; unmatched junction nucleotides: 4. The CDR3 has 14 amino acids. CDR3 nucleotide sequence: TGCGCCAGCAGCCAGGGACAGGGAGGGACTGAAGCTTTCTTT. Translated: CASSQGQGGTEAFF.

The CDR3 coding sequence is TGTGCCACCAGCAGAGTGAGGGTTCGCCACGAGCAGTACTTC. Translated: CATSRVRVRHEQYF. The genes are TRBV15 and TRBJ2-7; D perhaps matches TRBD2 (5 bases). Per germline, CDR1 LNHNV and CDR2 YYDKDF (reference sequence). V was trimmed by 1 base and J by 5 bases, leaving 12 bases between them. The CDR3 length is 14 residues.

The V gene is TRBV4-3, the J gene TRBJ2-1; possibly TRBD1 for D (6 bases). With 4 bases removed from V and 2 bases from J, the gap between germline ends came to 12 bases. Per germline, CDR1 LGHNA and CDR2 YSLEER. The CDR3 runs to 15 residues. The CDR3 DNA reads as TGCGCCAGCAGCCGTGAAGGGGGTACCTACAATGAGCAGTTCTTC. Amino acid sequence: CASSREGGTYNEQFF.

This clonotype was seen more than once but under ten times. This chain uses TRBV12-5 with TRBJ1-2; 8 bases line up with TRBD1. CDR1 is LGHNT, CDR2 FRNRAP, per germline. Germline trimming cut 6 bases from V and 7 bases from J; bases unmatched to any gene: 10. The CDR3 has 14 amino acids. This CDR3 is CASGLGQGAGGYTF. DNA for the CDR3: TGTGCTAGTGGACTGGGGCAGGGGGCCGGTGGCTACACCTTC.

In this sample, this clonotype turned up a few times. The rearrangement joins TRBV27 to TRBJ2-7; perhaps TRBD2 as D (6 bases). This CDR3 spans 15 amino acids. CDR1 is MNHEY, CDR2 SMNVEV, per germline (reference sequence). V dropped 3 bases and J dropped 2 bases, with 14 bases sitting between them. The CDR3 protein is CASSLIGTSAYEQYF. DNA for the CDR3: TGTGCCAGCAGTTTGATTGGGACTTCCGCCTACGAGCAGTACTTC.

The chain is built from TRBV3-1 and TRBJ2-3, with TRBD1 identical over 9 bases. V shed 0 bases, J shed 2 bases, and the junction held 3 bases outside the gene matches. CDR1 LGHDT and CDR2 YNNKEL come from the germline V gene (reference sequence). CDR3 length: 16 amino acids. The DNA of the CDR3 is TGTGCCAGCAGCCAAGATACAGGGGGCATCACAGATACGCAGTATTTT. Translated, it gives CASSQDTGGITDTQYF.

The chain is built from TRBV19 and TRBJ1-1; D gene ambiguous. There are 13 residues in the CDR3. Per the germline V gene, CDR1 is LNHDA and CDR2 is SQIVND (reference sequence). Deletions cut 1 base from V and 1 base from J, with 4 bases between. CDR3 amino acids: CASSIGWNTEAFF. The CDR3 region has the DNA TGTGCCAGTAGTATAGGTTGGAACACTGAAGCTTTCTTT.

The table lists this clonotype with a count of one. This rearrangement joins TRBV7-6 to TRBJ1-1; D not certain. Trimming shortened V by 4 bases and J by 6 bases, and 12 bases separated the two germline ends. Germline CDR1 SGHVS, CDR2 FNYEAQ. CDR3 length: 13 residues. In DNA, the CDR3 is TGTGCCAGCAGCTCCTCCAATGGGGCTGAAGCTTTCTTT. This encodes CASSSSNGAEAFF. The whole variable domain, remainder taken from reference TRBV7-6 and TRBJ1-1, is GAGVSQSPRYKVTKRGQDVALRCDPISGHVSLYWYRQALGQGPEFLTYFNYEAQQDKSGLPNDRFSAERPEGSISTLTIQRTEQRDSAMYRCASSSSNGAEAFFGQGTRLTVV.

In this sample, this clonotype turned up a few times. CDR3 amino acids: CASHSSQGVLETQYF. The CDR3 DNA reads as TGTGCCAGCCACTCAAGTCAGGGGGTCCTTGAGACCCAGTACTTC. V and J are TRBV6-2 or TRBV6-3 and TRBJ2-5; 7 bases match TRBD1. CDR1 is MNHEY, CDR2 SVGEGT, per germline. V lost 8 bases and J lost 5; bases outside the gene matches: 14. The CDR3 spans 15 residues.

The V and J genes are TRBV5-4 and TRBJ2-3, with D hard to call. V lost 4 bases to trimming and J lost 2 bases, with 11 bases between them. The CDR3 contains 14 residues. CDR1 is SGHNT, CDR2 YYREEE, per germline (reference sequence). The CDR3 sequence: CASSRDGLTDTQYF. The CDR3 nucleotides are TGTGCCAGCAGCCGCGACGGTCTCACAGATACGCAGTATTTT.

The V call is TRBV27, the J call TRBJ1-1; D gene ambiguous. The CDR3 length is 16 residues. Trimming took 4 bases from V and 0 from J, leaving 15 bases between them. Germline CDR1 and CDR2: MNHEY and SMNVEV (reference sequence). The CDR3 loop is CASSSNRHPMNTEAFF. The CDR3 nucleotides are TGTGCCAGCAGTTCAAATCGACACCCCATGAACACTGAAGCTTTCTTT.

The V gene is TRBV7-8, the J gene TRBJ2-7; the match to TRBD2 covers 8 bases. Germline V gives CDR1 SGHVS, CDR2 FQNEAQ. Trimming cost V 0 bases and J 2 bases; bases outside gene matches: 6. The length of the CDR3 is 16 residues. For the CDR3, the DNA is TGTGCCAGCAGCTTAGCGCCGGGGACTAGTCCCTACGAGCAGTACGTC. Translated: CASSLAPGTSPYEQYV.

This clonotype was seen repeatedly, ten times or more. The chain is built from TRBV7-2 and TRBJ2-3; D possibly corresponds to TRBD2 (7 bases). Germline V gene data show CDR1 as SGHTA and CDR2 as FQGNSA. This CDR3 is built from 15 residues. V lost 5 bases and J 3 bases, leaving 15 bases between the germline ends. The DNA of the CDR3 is TGTGCCAGCAGCCGAGGGGGGCGGGGGACAGATACGCAGTATTTT. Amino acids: CASSRGGRGTDTQYF.

CDR3 region: CASSLGVGTDLREQYV. The CDR3 DNA reads TGTGCCAGCAGCTTAGGAGTGGGGACAGACCTACGAGAGCAGTACGTC. The chain uses TRBV11-3 and TRBJ2-7, with 7 bases identical to TRBD1. This CDR3 comprises 16 residues. Germline loops: CDR1 SGHNT, CDR2 YENEEA. The junction had 13 bases not matched to a gene; V was cut back by 1 base and J by 7 bases.

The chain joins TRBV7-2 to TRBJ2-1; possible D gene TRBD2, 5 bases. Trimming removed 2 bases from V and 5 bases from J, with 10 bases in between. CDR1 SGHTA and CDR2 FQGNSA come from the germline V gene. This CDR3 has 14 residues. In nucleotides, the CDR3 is TGTGCCAGCAGCTTAAGTAGCGTCCACAATGAGCAGTTCTTC. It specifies CASSLSSVHNEQFF.

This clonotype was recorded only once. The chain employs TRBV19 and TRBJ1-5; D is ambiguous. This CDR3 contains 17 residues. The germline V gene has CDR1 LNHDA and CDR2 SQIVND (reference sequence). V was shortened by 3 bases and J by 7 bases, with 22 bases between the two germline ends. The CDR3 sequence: CASSIYATREKGQPQHF. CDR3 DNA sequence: TGTGCCAGTAGTATTTACGCCACAAGGGAAAAAGGGCAGCCCCAGCATTTT. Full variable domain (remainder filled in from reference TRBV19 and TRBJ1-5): DGGITQSPKYLFRKEGQNVTLSCEQNLNHDAMYWYRQDPGQGLRLIYYSQIVNDFQKGDIAEGYSVSREKKESFPLTVTSAQKNPTAFYLCASSIYATREKGQPQHFGDGTRLSIL.

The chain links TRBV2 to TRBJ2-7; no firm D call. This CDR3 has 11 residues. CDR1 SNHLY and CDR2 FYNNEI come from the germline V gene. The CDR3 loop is CAEPSSYEQYV. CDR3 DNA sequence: TGTGCGGAGCCGAGCTCCTACGAGCAGTACGTC.

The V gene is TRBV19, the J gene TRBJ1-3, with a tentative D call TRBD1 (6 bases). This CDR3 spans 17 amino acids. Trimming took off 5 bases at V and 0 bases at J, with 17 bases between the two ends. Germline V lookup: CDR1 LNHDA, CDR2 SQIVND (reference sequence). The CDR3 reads CASSPRRGHSSGNTIYF. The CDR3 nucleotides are TGTGCCAGTAGTCCTAGAAGGGGACACAGCTCTGGAAACACCATATATTTT.

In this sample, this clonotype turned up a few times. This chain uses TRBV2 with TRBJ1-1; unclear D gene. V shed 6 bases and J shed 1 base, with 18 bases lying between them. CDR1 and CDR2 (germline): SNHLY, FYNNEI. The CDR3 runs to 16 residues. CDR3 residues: CASSVTGPAGNTEAFF. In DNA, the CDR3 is TGTGCCAGCAGCGTTACTGGTCCCGCCGGGAACACTGAAGCTTTCTTT.

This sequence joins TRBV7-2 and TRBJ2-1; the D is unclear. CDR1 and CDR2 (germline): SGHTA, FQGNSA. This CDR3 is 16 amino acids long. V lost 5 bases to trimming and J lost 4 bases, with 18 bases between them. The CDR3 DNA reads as TGTGCCAGCAGCCTGGCTAGGGCTAGGAAATACAATGAGCAGTTCTTC. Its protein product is CASSLARARKYNEQFF.

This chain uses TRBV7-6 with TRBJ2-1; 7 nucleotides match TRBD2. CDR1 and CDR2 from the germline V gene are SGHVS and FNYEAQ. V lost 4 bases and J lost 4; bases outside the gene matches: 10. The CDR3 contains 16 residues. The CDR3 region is CASSSGGFLPYNEQFF. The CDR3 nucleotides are TGTGCCAGCAGCTCGGGGGGTTTTCTGCCTTACAATGAGCAGTTCTTC.

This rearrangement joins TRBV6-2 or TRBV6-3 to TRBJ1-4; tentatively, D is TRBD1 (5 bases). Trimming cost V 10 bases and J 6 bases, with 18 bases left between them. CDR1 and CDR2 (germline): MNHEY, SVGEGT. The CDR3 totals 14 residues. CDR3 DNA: TGTGCCAACAGCCCCGACAGCCAGGATGAAAAACTGTTTTTT. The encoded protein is CANSPDSQDEKLFF.

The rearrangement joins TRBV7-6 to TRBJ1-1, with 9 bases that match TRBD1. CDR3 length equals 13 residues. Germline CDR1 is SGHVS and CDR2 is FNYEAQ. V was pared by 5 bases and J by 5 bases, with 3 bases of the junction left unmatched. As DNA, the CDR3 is TGTGCCAGCAGCGCGACAGGGGGGACTGAAGCTTTCTTT. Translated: CASSATGGTEAFF.

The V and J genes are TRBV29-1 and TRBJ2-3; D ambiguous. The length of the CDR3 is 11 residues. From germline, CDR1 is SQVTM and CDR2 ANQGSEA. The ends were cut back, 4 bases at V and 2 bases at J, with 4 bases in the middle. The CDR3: CSVVNTDTQYF. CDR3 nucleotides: TGCAGCGTTGTTAACACAGATACGCAGTATTTT.

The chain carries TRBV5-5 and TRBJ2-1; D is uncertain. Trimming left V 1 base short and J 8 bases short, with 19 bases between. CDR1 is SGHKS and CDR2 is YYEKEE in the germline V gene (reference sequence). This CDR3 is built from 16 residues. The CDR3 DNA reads TGTGCCAGCAGCTTGTGGGTCCCGCGTGCCAGCGATGAGCAGTTCTTC. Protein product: CASSLWVPRASDEQFF.